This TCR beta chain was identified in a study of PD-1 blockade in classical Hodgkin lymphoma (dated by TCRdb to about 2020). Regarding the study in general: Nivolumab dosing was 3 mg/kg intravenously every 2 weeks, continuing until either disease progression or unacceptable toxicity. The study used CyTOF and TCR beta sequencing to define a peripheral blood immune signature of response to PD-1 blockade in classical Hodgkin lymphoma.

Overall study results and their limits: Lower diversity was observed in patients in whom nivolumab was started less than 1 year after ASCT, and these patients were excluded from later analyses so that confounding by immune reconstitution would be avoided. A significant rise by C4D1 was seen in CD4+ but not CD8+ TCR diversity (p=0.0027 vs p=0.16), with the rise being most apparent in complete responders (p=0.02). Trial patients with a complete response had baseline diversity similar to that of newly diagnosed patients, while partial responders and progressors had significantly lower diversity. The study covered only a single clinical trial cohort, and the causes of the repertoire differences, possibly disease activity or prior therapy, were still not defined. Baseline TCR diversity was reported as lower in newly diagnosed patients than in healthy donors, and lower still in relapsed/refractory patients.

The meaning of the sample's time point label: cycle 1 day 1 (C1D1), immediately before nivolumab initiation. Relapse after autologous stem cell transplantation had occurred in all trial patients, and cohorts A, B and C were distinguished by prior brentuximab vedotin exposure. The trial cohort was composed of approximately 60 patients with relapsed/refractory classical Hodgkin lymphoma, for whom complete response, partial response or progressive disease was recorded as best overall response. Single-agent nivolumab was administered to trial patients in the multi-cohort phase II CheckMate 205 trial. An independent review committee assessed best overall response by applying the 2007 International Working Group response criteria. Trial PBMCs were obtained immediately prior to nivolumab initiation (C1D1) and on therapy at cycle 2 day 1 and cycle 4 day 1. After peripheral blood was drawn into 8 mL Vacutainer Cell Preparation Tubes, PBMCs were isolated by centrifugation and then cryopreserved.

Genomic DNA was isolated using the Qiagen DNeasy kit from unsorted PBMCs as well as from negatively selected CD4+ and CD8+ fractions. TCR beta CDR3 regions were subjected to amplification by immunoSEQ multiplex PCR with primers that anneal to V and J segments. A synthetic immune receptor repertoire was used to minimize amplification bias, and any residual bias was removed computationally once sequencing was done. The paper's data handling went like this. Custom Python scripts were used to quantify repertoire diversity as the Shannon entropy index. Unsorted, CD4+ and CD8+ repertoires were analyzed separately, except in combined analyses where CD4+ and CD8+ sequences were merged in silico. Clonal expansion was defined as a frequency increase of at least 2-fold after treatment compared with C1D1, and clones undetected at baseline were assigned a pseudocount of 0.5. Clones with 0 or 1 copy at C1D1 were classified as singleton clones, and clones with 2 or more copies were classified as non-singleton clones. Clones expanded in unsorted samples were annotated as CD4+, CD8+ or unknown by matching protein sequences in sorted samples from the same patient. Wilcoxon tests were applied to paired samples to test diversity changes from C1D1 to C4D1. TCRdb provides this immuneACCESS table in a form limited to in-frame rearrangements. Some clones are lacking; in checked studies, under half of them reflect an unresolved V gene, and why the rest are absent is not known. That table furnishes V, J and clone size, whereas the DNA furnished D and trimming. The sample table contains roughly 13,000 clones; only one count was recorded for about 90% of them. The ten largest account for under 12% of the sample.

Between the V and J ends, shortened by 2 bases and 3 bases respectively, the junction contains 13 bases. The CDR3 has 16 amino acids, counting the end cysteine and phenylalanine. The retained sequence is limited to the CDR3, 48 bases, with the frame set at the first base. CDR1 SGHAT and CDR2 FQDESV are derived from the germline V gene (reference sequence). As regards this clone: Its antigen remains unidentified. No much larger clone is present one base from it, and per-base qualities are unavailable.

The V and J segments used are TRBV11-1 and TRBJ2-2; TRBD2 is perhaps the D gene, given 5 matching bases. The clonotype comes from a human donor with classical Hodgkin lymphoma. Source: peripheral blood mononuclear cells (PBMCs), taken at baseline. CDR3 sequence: CASSLMSRGYTGELFF. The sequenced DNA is TGTGCCAGCAGCTTAATGTCCCGGGGTTACACCGGGGAGCTGTTTTTT.